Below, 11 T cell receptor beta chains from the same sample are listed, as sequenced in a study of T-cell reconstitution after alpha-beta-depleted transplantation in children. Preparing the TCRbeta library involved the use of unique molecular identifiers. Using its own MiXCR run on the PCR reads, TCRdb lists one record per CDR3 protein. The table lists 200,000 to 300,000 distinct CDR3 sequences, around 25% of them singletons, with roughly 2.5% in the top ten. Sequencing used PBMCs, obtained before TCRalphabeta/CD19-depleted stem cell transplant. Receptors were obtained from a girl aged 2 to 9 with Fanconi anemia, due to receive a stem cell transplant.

CDR3 coding DNA: TGTGCCAGCAGTGAATATCAGGTTCCCTACGAGCAGTACTTC. Its translation is CASSEYQVPYEQYF. The V call is TRBV25-1, the J call TRBJ2-7, with no clear D. Germline CDR1 and CDR2: MGHDK and SYGVNS. The CDR3 spans 14 residues. V lost 0 bases to trimming and J lost 2 bases, with 8 bases between them.

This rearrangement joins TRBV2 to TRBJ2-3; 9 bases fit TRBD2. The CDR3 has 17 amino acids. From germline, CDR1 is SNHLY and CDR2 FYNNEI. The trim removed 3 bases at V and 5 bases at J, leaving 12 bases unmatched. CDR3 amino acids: CASSDFSSGVSGDTQYF. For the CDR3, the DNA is TGTGCCAGCAGTGACTTTTCTAGCGGGGTGTCGGGAGATACGCAGTATTTT. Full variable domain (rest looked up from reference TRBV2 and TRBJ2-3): EPEVTQTPSHQVTQMGQEVILRCVPISNHLYFYWYRQILGQKVEFLVSFYNNEISEKSEIFDDQFSVERPDGSNFTLKIRSTKLEDSAMYFCASSDFSSGVSGDTQYFGPGTRLTVL.

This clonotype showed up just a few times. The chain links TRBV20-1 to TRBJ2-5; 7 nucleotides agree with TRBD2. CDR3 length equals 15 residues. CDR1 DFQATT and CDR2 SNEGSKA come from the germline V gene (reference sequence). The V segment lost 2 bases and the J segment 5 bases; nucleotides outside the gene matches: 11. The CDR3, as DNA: TGCAGTGCTAGATATTCAGGAGCGGGGTGGGAGACCCAGTACTTC. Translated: CSARYSGAGWETQYF.

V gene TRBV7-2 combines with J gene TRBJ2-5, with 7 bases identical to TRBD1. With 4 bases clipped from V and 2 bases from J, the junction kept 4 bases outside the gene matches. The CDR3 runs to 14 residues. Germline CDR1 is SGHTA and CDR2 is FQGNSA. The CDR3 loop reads CASSSPGQQETQYF. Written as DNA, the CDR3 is TGTGCCAGCAGCTCGCCGGGACAGCAAGAGACCCAGTACTTC.

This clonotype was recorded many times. The CDR3 DNA reads TGTGCCAGCAGTGTTCGACAGTACACCGGGGAGCTGTTTTTT. It translates to CASSVRQYTGELFF. This rearrangement joins TRBV12-3 or TRBV12-4 to TRBJ2-2; TRBD1 might be the D (5 bases). V dropped 5 bases and J dropped 3 bases, with 10 bases sitting between them. The CDR3 is 14 residues long.

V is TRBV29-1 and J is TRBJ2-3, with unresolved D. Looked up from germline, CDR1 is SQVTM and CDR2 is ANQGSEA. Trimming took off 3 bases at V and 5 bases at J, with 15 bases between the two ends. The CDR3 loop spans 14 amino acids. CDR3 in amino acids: CSVDVLGMGDTQYF. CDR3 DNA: TGCAGCGTTGATGTGTTGGGGATGGGAGATACGCAGTATTTT.

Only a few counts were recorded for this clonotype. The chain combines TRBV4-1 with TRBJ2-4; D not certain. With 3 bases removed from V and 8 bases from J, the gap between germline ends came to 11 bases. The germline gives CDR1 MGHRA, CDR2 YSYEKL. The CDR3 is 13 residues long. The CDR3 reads CASSHPMADIQYF. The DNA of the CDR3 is TGCGCCAGCAGCCACCCTATGGCGGACATTCAGTACTTC.

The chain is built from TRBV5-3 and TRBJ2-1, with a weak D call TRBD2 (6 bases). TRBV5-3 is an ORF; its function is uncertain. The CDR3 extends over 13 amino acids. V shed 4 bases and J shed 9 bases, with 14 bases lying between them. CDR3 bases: TGTGCCAGAAGCCCGACCCGGGGAGGTGAGCAGTTCTTC. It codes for CARSPTRGGEQFF.

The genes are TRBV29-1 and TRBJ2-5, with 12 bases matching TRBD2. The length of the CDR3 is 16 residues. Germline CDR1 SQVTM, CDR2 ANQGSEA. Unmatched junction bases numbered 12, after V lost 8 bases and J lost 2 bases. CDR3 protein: CSTQATSGGLQETQYF. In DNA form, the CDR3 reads TGCAGCACCCAGGCAACTAGCGGGGGGCTTCAAGAGACCCAGTACTTC. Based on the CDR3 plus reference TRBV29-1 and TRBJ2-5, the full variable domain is SAVISQKPSRDICQRGTSLTIQCQVDSQVTMMFWYRQQPGQSLTLIATANQGSEATYESGFVIDKFPISRPNLTFSTLTVSNMSPEDSSIYLCSTQATSGGLQETQYFGPGTRLLVL.

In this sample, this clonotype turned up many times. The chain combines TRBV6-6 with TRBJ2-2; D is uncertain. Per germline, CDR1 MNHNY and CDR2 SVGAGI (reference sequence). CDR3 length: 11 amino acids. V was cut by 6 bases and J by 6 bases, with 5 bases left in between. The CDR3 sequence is CASSQPGELFF. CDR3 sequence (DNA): TGTGCCAGCAGCCAACCCGGGGAGCTGTTTTTT.

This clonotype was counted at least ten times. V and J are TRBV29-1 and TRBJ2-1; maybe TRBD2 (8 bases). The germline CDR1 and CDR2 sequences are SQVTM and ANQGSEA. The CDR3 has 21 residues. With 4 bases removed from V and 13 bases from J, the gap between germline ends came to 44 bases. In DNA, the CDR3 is TGCAGCGTTGCATTCTGGGGACAGTCAAATTATCAAGCGGGAGTTGTGAATGTCCAGTTCTTC. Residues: CSVAFWGQSNYQAGVVNVQFF.